Below, one TCR beta chain is given with its context. Its antigen is currently unknown. The data are from a study of T cell responses to AZD1222 COVID-19 vaccine. Study details: Second-dose recipients at about 4 or about 12 weeks were treated as one pooled group.

The CDR3 runs to 12 residues. Germline CDR1 and CDR2: GTSNPN and SVGIG (reference sequence). V lost 4 bases and J lost 3; bases outside the gene matches: 3. Study observations and caveats: The donors showed a predominance of white British ancestry and of females, with possible underestimation of clonal diversity. Sampling that yielded the repertoires occurred only after the peak T cell response. Targeting of unmutated variant regions was reportedly seen in nearly half of spike-specific TCRs.

TCRdb's copy holds only in-frame clones and misses some; the assay was immunoSEQ multiplex PCR. The table has approximately 100,000 clones, around 87% seen once. This TCR came from an adult in good health. The sample was peripheral blood, taken on day 0 of AZD1222 vaccination. The chain couples TRBV30 to TRBJ2-7, with 7 bases matching TRBD2. CDR3 sequence reads: CAWNPSGYEQYF. The CDR3 DNA sequence: TGTGCCTGGAACCCTAGCGGCTACGAGCAGTACTTC.